This entry concerns a single TCR beta chain. Assay: immunoSEQ multiplex PCR; the TCRdb copy retains only in-frame clones and omits some. The sample gives approximately 38,000 clones, around 83% of which show up once; 15% to 20% is in the top ten. This sample was included in a study of PD-L1 blockade in urothelial cancer. About the research overall: Blood samples contained a median 141,255 T cells.

The clonotype comes from a man between 60 and 75 years old with urothelial cancer. The material was PBMCs, obtained around atezolizumab (anti-PD-L1) treatment.

Here the CDR3 reads CASSSGSFGEQYF. CDR3 nucleotides: TGTGCCAGCAGTTCAGGGTCCTTTGGAGAGCAGTACTTC. V usage is TRBV2 and J usage is TRBJ2-7; a weak D match, TRBD1 (5 bases). V gave up 5 bases and J gave up 7 bases, with 15 bases separating them. The germline V gene encodes CDR1 SNHLY and CDR2 FYNNEI. This CDR3 has 13 residues.